The 27 T cell receptor beta chains reported below all come from one sample, sequenced in a study of cytomegalovirus exposure and HLA in healthy donors. Use of 60 Vbeta and 13 Jbeta primers characterized the PCR. Profiled with immunoSEQ multiplex PCR; TCRdb holds only in-frame clones, not every one. The sample contains under 100,000 clones, 10% of which appear only once. Specimen: PBMCs. These receptors came from a man aged 55 to 69 in good health and CMV-seropositive.

This clone turned up a few times. This sequence joins TRBV11-3 and TRBJ2-1; weak D call: TRBD1 (6 bases). The CDR3 totals 12 residues. Between the trimmed V and J ends, which lost 5 bases and 7 bases, there was a span of 9 bases. Germline assignment: CDR1 SGHNT and CDR2 YENEEA. The CDR3 loop is CASSRDNNEQFF. CDR3 bases: TGTGCCAGCAGCCGGGACAATAATGAGCAGTTCTTC.

Comment on this clone: A far larger clone is a single base away, which makes a read error likely. In the same sample, other DNA sequences code for this CDR3. The rearrangement uses TRBV5-6 and TRBJ2-2, with TRBD2 identical over 11 bases. CDR1 is SGHDT, CDR2 YYEEEE, per germline. This CDR3 has 16 amino acids. CDR3 region: CASIDTSGRNTGELFF. The CDR3 DNA reads as TGTGCCAGCATCGATACTAGCGGGAGAAACACAGGGGAGCTGTTTTTT.

The gene calls are TRBV28 and TRBJ2-2; 10 positions match TRBD2. Unmatched junction bases numbered 8, after V lost 6 bases and J lost 4 bases. This CDR3 region has 16 residues. Looked up from germline, CDR1 is MDHEN and CDR2 is SYDVKM. DNA for the CDR3: TGTGCCAGCAGCTCACCTATAGCGGGAGGCACCGGGGAGCTGTTTTTT. This gives the protein CASSSPIAGGTGELFF.

This chain uses TRBV7-9 with TRBJ2-1; the D is unclear. The CDR3 extends over 12 amino acids. Germline CDR1 and CDR2: SEHNR and FQNEAQ (reference sequence). The germline V and J ends were trimmed by 7 bases and 15 bases, with 19 bases remaining between them. The CDR3 DNA sequence: TGTGCCAGCACCTCCGAGCATCCTAAGTGGTTCTTC. Its translation: CASTSEHPKWFF.

This clone was observed a few times. V and J are TRBV13 and TRBJ1-4, with 8 nucleotides matching TRBD1. The ends lost 0 bases at V and 0 bases at J; junction bases unmatched: 6. The CDR3 loop spans 18 amino acids. CDR1 PRHDT and CDR2 FYEKMQ come from the germline V gene (reference sequence). This CDR3 reads CASSLGTGAVATNEKLFF. As DNA, the CDR3 is TGTGCCAGCAGCTTAGGGACAGGGGCCGTCGCAACTAATGAAAAACTGTTTTTT.

J is TRBJ1-1 and V is TRBV7-3, with 9 nucleotides matching TRBD1. The CDR3 is made up of 13 amino acids. Germline values: CDR1 SGHTA, CDR2 FQGTGA. Trimming at V came to 4 bases and at J to 4 bases, leaving 1 base not matched to a gene. CDR3 loop: CASSWDRVTEAFF. CDR3 nucleotides: TGTGCCAGCAGCTGGGACAGGGTCACTGAAGCTTTCTTT.

The V call is TRBV13, the J call TRBJ2-7; TRBD2 matches 11 bases. Germline V gene data show CDR1 as PRHDT and CDR2 as FYEKMQ (reference sequence). With V trimmed by 5 bases and J by 5 bases, 2 bases remained unmatched. The CDR3 has 13 amino acids. The chain's CDR3 is CASSTSGSDEQYF. The CDR3 coding sequence is TGTGCCAGCAGCACTAGCGGGAGTGACGAGCAGTACTTC.

The chain employs TRBV2 and TRBJ2-3; the match to TRBD2 covers 8 bases. Looked up from germline, CDR1 is SNHLY and CDR2 is FYNNEI. V shed 1 base, J shed 6 bases, and the junction held 15 bases outside the gene matches. This CDR3 has 18 residues. DNA of the CDR3: TGTGCCAGCAGTGAAGAGGCAGCCGGAGCGGGGGCATGGGATACGCAGTATTTT. Protein sequence: CASSEEAAGAGAWDTQYF.

The V gene is TRBV5-1, the J gene TRBJ2-1, with TRBD2 matching 11 bases. The CDR3 has 16 amino acids. J lost 7 bases, V lost 5 bases, and 11 bases had no gene match. The germline V gene encodes CDR1 SGHRS and CDR2 YFSETQ. The chain's CDR3 is CASRIGSSGGLNEQFF. The DNA of the CDR3 is TGCGCCAGCAGAATAGGTTCTAGCGGGGGGTTGAATGAGCAGTTCTTC.

The V and J genes are TRBV7-2 and TRBJ2-5; 10 bases match TRBD1. The CDR3 loop spans 14 amino acids. CDR1 is SGHTA, CDR2 FQGNSA, per germline. With 4 bases clipped from V and 5 bases from J, the junction kept 4 bases outside the gene matches. The CDR3 sequence: CASSSWTGGETQYF. The CDR3 DNA sequence: TGTGCCAGCAGCTCCTGGACAGGGGGGGAGACCCAGTACTTC.

The chain carries TRBV5-1 and TRBJ2-5; 10 bases are a match to TRBD2. The CDR3 spans 15 residues. With 3 bases clipped from V and 7 bases from J, the junction kept 9 bases outside the gene matches. The V gene's germline CDR1 is SGHRS and CDR2 YFSETQ. CDR3 residues: CASSSYLAGDGTQYF. As DNA, the CDR3 is TGCGCCAGCAGCTCTTACCTAGCGGGAGATGGGACCCAGTACTTC.

This clone was detected a few times. The J gene is TRBJ2-5, the V gene TRBV30; 7 positions match TRBD1. Per germline, CDR1 GTSNPN and CDR2 SVGIG (reference sequence). J lost 4 bases, V lost 5 bases, and 7 bases had no gene match. CDR3 length: 13 amino acids. CDR3 loop: CAWDKGAVETQYF. The DNA of the CDR3 is TGTGCCTGGGATAAGGGGGCTGTAGAGACCCAGTACTTC.

In regard to this clone: Germline is not matched at one junction end, which may reflect a read error. The chain has TRBV23-1 and TRBJ2-1; TRBD2 is a possible D gene (6 bases). TRBV23-1 is known as an ORF, though its function is uncertain. The CDR3 has 17 residues. CDR3 nucleotides: TGCGCCAGAAGTCAAGTAATAGGGGACTCCTTCTCTGGGGAGCAGTTCTTC. It codes for CARSQVIGDSFSGEQFF.

This clone has only a few counts. This rearrangement joins TRBV4-2 to TRBJ2-3, with 8 positions matching TRBD2. The CDR3 totals 17 residues. Germline V CDR1 and CDR2: LGHNA, YNFKEQ. V lost 0 bases and J lost 2; bases outside the gene matches: 7. DNA of the CDR3: TGTGCCAGCAGCCAAGATCTCGTTAGCGGGGCCACAGATACGCAGTATTTT. It translates to CASSQDLVSGATDTQYF.

The chain employs TRBV6-1 and TRBJ2-7, with 9 bases lining up with TRBD2. The CDR3 extends over 19 amino acids. V was clipped by 4 bases and J by 1 base; unmatched bases: 17. The germline V gene has CDR1 MNHNS and CDR2 SASEGT. CDR3 amino acids: CASSVIAGRVAGVSYEQYF. DNA for the CDR3: TGTGCCAGCAGTGTCATCGCAGGGAGGGTAGCGGGAGTATCCTACGAGCAGTACTTC.

This clone was found a few times. V gene TRBV5-1 combines with J gene TRBJ2-3; 10 bases align to TRBD2. This CDR3 has 15 amino acids. Trimming at V came to 7 bases and at J to 6 bases, leaving 11 bases not matched to a gene. Germline CDR1 SGHRS, CDR2 YFSETQ. CDR3 nucleotides: TGCGCCAGCGGGGAGTCTAGCGGGGGAAGGGATACGCAGTATTTT. This codes for CASGESSGGRDTQYF.

The table lists this clone with a few counts. The chain links TRBV7-6 to TRBJ1-5; maybe TRBD1 (5 bases). Germline values: CDR1 SGHVS, CDR2 FNYEAQ. The CDR3 extends over 13 amino acids. V was shortened by 3 bases and J by 4 bases, with 7 bases between the two germline ends. CDR3: CASSFSGNQPQHF. For the CDR3, the DNA is TGTGCCAGCAGCTTCTCAGGGAATCAGCCCCAGCATTTT.

This chain uses TRBV5-1 with TRBJ2-7; 8 bases map to TRBD1. The CDR3 has 16 residues. V lost 4 bases and J lost 4; bases outside the gene matches: 13. In germline, CDR1 is SGHRS, CDR2 YFSETQ. This CDR3 is CASSHQGQGPGYEQYV. DNA of the CDR3: TGCGCCAGCAGCCACCAAGGACAGGGCCCCGGTTACGAGCAGTACGTC.

The table lists this clone with a few counts. This chain uses TRBV29-1 with TRBJ2-5; D unresolved. Germline V gives CDR1 SQVTM, CDR2 ANQGSEA. There are 12 residues in the CDR3. V was trimmed by 3 bases and J by 2 bases, leaving 7 bases between them. The CDR3 region has the DNA TGCAGCGTTGAGTCGGGTCAAGAGACCCAGTACTTC. It is translated as CSVESGQETQYF. Full variable domain (remainder filled in from reference TRBV29-1 and TRBJ2-5): SAVISQKPSRDICQRGTSLTIQCQVDSQVTMMFWYRQQPGQSLTLIATANQGSEATYESGFVIDKFPISRPNLTFSTLTVSNMSPEDSSIYLCSVESGQETQYFGPGTRLLVL.

This clone turned up a few times. The V and J genes are TRBV5-4 and TRBJ2-6; D may be TRBD1 (5 bases). V lost 0 bases, J lost 0 bases, and 7 bases lay in between. Germline loops: CDR1 SGHNT, CDR2 YYREEE (reference sequence). CDR3 size: 16 residues. The CDR3 region has the DNA TGTGCCAGCAGCTTGGGAGACAGCTCTGGGGCCAACGTCCTGACTTTC. Protein product: CASSLGDSSGANVLTF. Looking up the rest from reference TRBV5-4 and TRBJ2-6 gives the full variable domain: ETGVTQSPTHLIKTRGQQVTLRCSSQSGHNTVSWYQQALGQGPQFIFQYYREEENGRGNFPPRFSGLQFPNYSSELNVNALELDDSALYLCASSLGDSSGANVLTFGAGSRLTVL.

There are a few counts of this clone. The chain has TRBV7-9 and TRBJ2-5; D may be TRBD2 (6 bases). Trimming cost V 7 bases and J 3 bases, with 15 bases left between them. This CDR3 comprises 14 residues. CDR1 SEHNR and CDR2 FQNEAQ come from the germline V gene (reference sequence). CDR3 protein: CASTGGDEKETQYF. The CDR3 nucleotides are TGTGCCAGCACAGGCGGGGACGAAAAAGAGACCCAGTACTTC. Full variable domain (rest looked up from reference TRBV7-9 and TRBJ2-5): DTGVSQNPRHKITKRGQNVTFRCDPISEHNRLYWYRQTLGQGPEFLTYFQNEAQLEKSRLLSDRFSAERPKGSFSTLEIQRTEQGDSAMYLCASTGGDEKETQYFGPGTRLLVL.

This CDR3 reads CASSSGGISYNEQFF. In DNA, the CDR3 is TGTGCCAGCAGCTCCGGGGGAATTTCCTACAATGAGCAGTTCTTC. The rearrangement uses TRBV7-3 and TRBJ2-1; D possibly corresponds to TRBD2 (6 bases). This CDR3 spans 15 amino acids. Germline CDR1 and CDR2: SGHTA and FQGTGA. V lost 4 bases to trimming and J lost 1 base, with 11 bases between them.

A few counts support this clone. The chain combines TRBV5-1 with TRBJ2-1, with 10 bases identical to TRBD2. The CDR3 contains 16 residues. Per the germline V gene, CDR1 is SGHRS and CDR2 is YFSETQ. V dropped 5 bases and J dropped 6; count of bases not matched to a gene: 11. This CDR3 is CASSPFTSGTTNEQFF. Here the CDR3 DNA reads TGCGCCAGCAGTCCCTTTACTAGCGGGACGACCAATGAGCAGTTCTTC.

This clone was detected a few times. The DNA of the CDR3 is TGTGCCAGCAAGGGACAGGCGACGAACACTGAAGCTTTCTTT. It yields the protein CASKGQATNTEAFF. The V and J genes are TRBV27 and TRBJ1-1; 8 bases agree with TRBD1. CDR3 length equals 14 residues. Germline V gives CDR1 MNHEY, CDR2 SMNVEV (reference sequence). Trimming at V came to 7 bases and at J to 1 base, leaving 5 bases not matched to a gene.

The V call is TRBV7-9, the J call TRBJ2-1; D not certain. Germline loops: CDR1 SEHNR, CDR2 FQNEAQ (reference sequence). The CDR3 runs 14 residues. V lost 1 base to trimming and J lost 8 bases, with 12 bases between them. The CDR3 sequence is CASSLEASSHEQFF. The CDR3 coding sequence is TGTGCCAGCAGCTTAGAGGCTAGTTCCCATGAGCAGTTCTTC. Full variable domain (outside the CDR3, taken from reference TRBV7-9 and TRBJ2-1): DTGVSQNPRHKITKRGQNVTFRCDPISEHNRLYWYRQTLGQGPEFLTYFQNEAQLEKSRLLSDRFSAERPKGSFSTLEIQRTEQGDSAMYLCASSLEASSHEQFFGPGTRLTVL.

This clone has just a few counts. The chain combines TRBV14 with TRBJ2-7; the match to TRBD1 covers 7 bases. Germline V gene lookup returns CDR1 SGHDN and CDR2 FVKESK. V shed 4 bases, J shed 1 base, and the junction held 4 bases outside the gene matches. This CDR3 comprises 14 residues. The CDR3 spells CASSLRDSSYEQYF. In DNA, the CDR3 is TGTGCCAGCAGCCTCCGGGACAGTTCCTACGAGCAGTACTTC.

This chain uses TRBV10-1 with TRBJ2-1, with D perhaps TRBD1 (6 bases). V lost 4 bases to trimming and J lost 7 bases, with 11 bases between them. The CDR3 is 13 amino acids. Germline V gene sequence: CDR1 WNHNN, CDR2 SYGVQD (reference sequence). CDR3 region: CASSGQVGNEQFF. The CDR3 nucleotides read TGCGCCAGCAGTGGACAGGTGGGAAATGAGCAGTTCTTC.